This is a list of T cell receptor beta chains from one sample in a study of CD8 T cells in ankylosing spondylitis. TCRdb redid the calling of the 5' RACE reads with MiXCR, one entry per CDR3 protein. The sample yields about 300,000 distinct CDR3 sequences, more than 20% seen once. The sample taken for sequencing was blood, either unsorted or a sorted T cell fraction (not recorded which). The receptors derive from a female donor with ankylosing spondylitis or in good health (not recorded which). Each CDR3 is given with its conserved first and last residue. The order of the fields is J gene, clone size, D gene, V gene, CDR3 protein, CDR3 DNA. A D gene is named only where the DNA matches it firmly. Where a row states a size, it is once, few, many or the class of an expanded clone; other rows omit it.

TRBJ2-7,NA,TRBD2,TRBV28,CASLGRGGSSYEQYF,TGTGCCAGCCTCGGGAGGGGGGGCTCCTCCTACGAGCAGTACTTC
TRBJ2-1,many,TRBD2,TRBV12-3/TRBV12-4,CASRTEGGGRDYNEQFF,TGTGCCAGCAGGACGGAGGGCGGCGGGAGGGATTACAATGAGCAGTTCTTC
TRBJ1-1,few,NA,TRBV7-8,CASSLSMNTEAFF,TGTGCCAGCAGCTTGTCCATGAACACTGAAGCTTTCTTT
TRBJ1-6,NA,TRBD1,TRBV10-1,CATQQGRNSPLHF,TGCGCCACCCAACAGGGGAGGAATTCACCCCTCCACTTT
TRBJ1-1,many,NA,TRBV29-1,CSVEGKYSLNTEAFF,TGCAGCGTTGAAGGCAAGTACAGTCTGAACACTGAAGCTTTCTTT
TRBJ2-7,many,TRBD2,TRBV6-2/TRBV6-3,CASSYSDTSGIFNEQYF,TGTGCCAGCAGTTACTCGGATACTAGCGGTATTTTTAACGAGCAGTACTTC
TRBJ2-3,NA,NA,TRBV3-1,CASSPVMGGDRTDTQYF,TGTGCCAGCAGTCCGGTCATGGGGGGAGATCGCACAGATACGCAGTATTTT
TRBJ2-7,few,NA,TRBV7-8,CASSLGMRVHEQYF,TGTGCCAGCAGCTTAGGAATGAGAGTCCACGAGCAGTACTTC
TRBJ2-7,NA,NA,TRBV7-2,CASSWGAGAYEQYF,TGTGCCAGCAGTTGGGGGGCAGGGGCCTACGAGCAGTACTTC
TRBJ2-1,few,NA,TRBV7-9,CASSPPRTENNEQFF,TGTGCCAGCAGCCCTCCCCGGACAGAGAACAATGAGCAGTTCTTC
TRBJ1-1,NA,NA,TRBV7-6,CASSLAVGSLGAFF,TGTGCCAGCAGCTTAGCCGTCGGCTCCCTCGGGGCTTTCTTT
TRBJ2-6,few,NA,TRBV6-5,CASSYSGSGANVLTF,TGTGCCAGCAGTTACTCGGGCTCTGGGGCCAACGTCCTGACTTTC
TRBJ2-3,NA,NA,TRBV7-8,CASSLLRGYTDTQYF,TGTGCCAGCAGTTTACTCAGGGGATACACAGATACGCAGTATTTT
TRBJ1-2,few,NA,TRBV27,CASTSSRGLSMGYTF,TGTGCCAGCACCTCCTCACGGGGACTCTCTATGGGCTACACCTTC
TRBJ2-7,NA,NA,TRBV25-1,CASSESGSHSEQYF,TGTGCCAGCAGTGAATCGGGTTCACACTCCGAGCAGTACTTC
TRBJ1-5,NA,NA,TRBV6-2/TRBV6-3,CASSDQGRQPQHF,TGTGCCAGCAGTGATCAGGGAAGGCAGCCCCAGCATTTT
TRBJ1-5,few,TRBD1,TRBV7-2,CASSRGQGDQPQHF,TGTGCCAGCAGCCGTGGACAGGGAGATCAGCCCCAGCATTTT
TRBJ2-7,once,TRBD1,TRBV23-1,CASSQRGLGGAYEQYF,TGCGCCAGCAGTCAAAGAGGTTTAGGGGGCGCTTACGAGCAGTACTTC
TRBJ2-2,many,NA,TRBV20-1,CSARTQWDTGELFF,TGCAGTGCCAGGACCCAGTGGGACACCGGGGAGCTGTTTTTT
TRBJ1-4,few,NA,TRBV4-3,CASSQGLRGEKLFF,TGCGCCAGCAGCCAAGGCCTACGAGGCGAAAAACTGTTTTTT
TRBJ2-1,once,NA,TRBV4-1,CASSQSSGSRNEQFF,TGCGCCAGCAGCCAGAGTTCCGGCAGCCGGAATGAGCAGTTCTTC
TRBJ1-3,NA,NA,TRBV4-3,CASSQQGTNSGNTIYF,TGCGCCAGCAGCCAACAAGGGACGAACTCTGGAAACACCATATATTTT
TRBJ2-1,few,NA,TRBV6-2/TRBV6-3,CASSYSGTTYNEQFF,TGTGCCAGCAGTTACTCGGGGACAACCTACAATGAGCAGTTCTTC
TRBJ2-3,NA,TRBD2,TRBV11-3,CASSPTSGGLGTDTQYF,TGTGCCAGCAGCCCCACTAGCGGCGGTCTGGGCACAGATACGCAGTATTTT
TRBJ2-3,NA,NA,TRBV10-3,CAISPGEGSRDTQYF,TGTGCCATCAGTCCAGGCGAAGGGAGTAGAGATACGCAGTATTTT
TRBJ2-2,NA,NA,TRBV11-2,CASSLALQFNTGELFF,TGTGCCAGCAGCTTAGCCCTCCAGTTCAACACCGGGGAGCTGTTTTTT
TRBJ1-1,once,NA,TRBV6-5,CASSYSRGRGTEAFF,TGTGCCAGCAGTTACTCGCGGGGCCGAGGCACTGAAGCTTTCTTT
TRBJ1-2,NA,NA,TRBV10-3,CAIRDGRRGYTF,TGTGCCATCCGGGATGGGCGTAGGGGCTACACCTTC
TRBJ2-2,NA,NA,TRBV20-1,CSARDIGNTGELFF,TGCAGTGCTAGAGATATAGGAAACACCGGGGAGCTGTTTTTT
TRBJ1-1,NA,NA,TRBV20-1,CSARDSQNTEAFF,TGCAGTGCTAGAGATAGCCAGAACACTGAAGCTTTCTTT
TRBJ2-7,few,NA,TRBV12-3/TRBV12-4,CASSLGVGASYEQYF,TGTGCCAGCAGCCTAGGGGTAGGGGCTTCCTACGAGCAGTACTTC
TRBJ2-2,few,NA,TRBV24-1,CATSDWAAGELFF,TGTGCCACCAGTGATTGGGCAGCCGGGGAGCTGTTTTTT
TRBJ2-1,few,TRBD1,TRBV25-1,CASSPYRGLSSYNEQFF,TGTGCCAGCAGCCCTTACAGGGGGCTGAGCTCCTACAATGAGCAGTTCTTC
TRBJ2-7,few,NA,TRBV20-1,CSARTSRSSYEQYF,TGCAGTGCTAGAACAAGCCGAAGCTCCTACGAGCAGTACTTC
TRBJ1-1,NA,NA,TRBV20-1,CSARDRSKFFHTEAFF,TGCAGTGCTAGAGATCGTTCTAAATTTTTTCACACTGAAGCTTTCTTT
TRBJ1-1,NA,NA,TRBV12-3/TRBV12-4,CASSLHPNTEAFF,TGTGCCAGCAGTTTACATCCCAACACTGAAGCTTTCTTT
TRBJ1-6,few,TRBD1,TRBV12-3/TRBV12-4,CASRLTGDMSPLHF,TGTGCCAGCAGACTGACAGGGGACATGTCACCCCTCCACTTT
TRBJ2-1,NA,NA,TRBV4-1,CASSRTPRDEQFF,TGCGCCAGCAGCCGCACCCCGCGGGATGAGCAGTTCTTC
TRBJ2-1,few,TRBD2,TRBV2,CASRRGLSGTNNEQFF,TGTGCCAGCCGGAGGGGATTAAGCGGGACGAACAATGAGCAGTTCTTC
TRBJ2-2,few,NA,TRBV9,CASSPDLRDTGELFF,TGTGCCAGCAGCCCCGATTTGCGGGACACCGGGGAGCTGTTTTTT
TRBJ2-5,NA,NA,TRBV9,CASSVTGQETQYF,TGTGCCAGCAGCGTCACAGGGCAGGAGACCCAGTACTTC
TRBJ1-5,few,TRBD1,TRBV28,CASTPLRQGAQPQHF,TGTGCCAGCACCCCCCTGAGACAGGGTGCGCAGCCCCAGCATTTT
TRBJ1-1,NA,NA,TRBV5-1,CASSLGTYYTEAFF,TGCGCCAGCAGCTTGGGGACTTACTACACTGAAGCTTTCTTT
TRBJ2-7,many,NA,TRBV6-1,CASSSGRGAYEQYF,TGTGCCAGCAGCTCCGGCAGGGGGGCGTACGAGCAGTACTTC